A single sample is the source of the 24 T cell receptor beta chains below, sequenced in a study of cytomegalovirus exposure and HLA in healthy donors. The PCR had 60 Vbeta and 13 Jbeta primers. Sequencing used immunoSEQ multiplex PCR; TCRdb keeps in-frame clones, though not all of them. The data show about 200,000 clones, about 80% seen once. The sequencing input was PBMCs. These receptors were obtained from a male donor in good health and CMV-seronegative.

The chain employs TRBV14 and TRBJ2-7; TRBD2 matches 7 bases. Germline CDR1 reads SGHDN; CDR2 reads FVKESK. Losses at the gene ends were 1 base for V and 1 base for J; bases not matched to a gene: 13. This CDR3 region has 18 residues. CDR3 in amino acids: CASSQGVPGLAESYEQYF. CDR3 DNA sequence: TGTGCCAGCAGCCAAGGGGTACCAGGGCTAGCGGAGTCCTACGAGCAGTACTTC.

CDR3 nucleotide sequence: TGTGCCTGGAGCACAGGGGGGCCCTCCTACGAGCAGTACTTC. Its translation: CAWSTGGPSYEQYF. This chain links TRBV30 with TRBJ2-7; 8 nucleotides align to TRBD1. The CDR3 totals 14 residues. Germline CDR1 reads GTSNPN; CDR2 reads SVGIG (reference sequence). With 3 bases clipped from V and 0 bases from J, the junction kept 4 bases outside the gene matches.

V usage is TRBV4-1 and J usage is TRBJ1-1; possibly TRBD1 for D (6 bases). CDR1 is MGHRA and CDR2 is YSYEKL in the germline V gene. V was shortened by 1 base and J by 1 base, with 16 bases between the two germline ends. The CDR3 totals 17 residues. In nucleotides, the CDR3 is TGCGCCAGCAGCCAAGTGCCGATTGGGACAAAGAACACTGAAGCTTTCTTT. Its translation: CASSQVPIGTKNTEAFF.

V gene TRBV7-9 combines with J gene TRBJ1-3; no clear D gene. The CDR3 is made up of 17 amino acids. V lost 8 bases to trimming and J lost 2 bases, with 22 bases between them. Germline V gene sequence: CDR1 SEHNR, CDR2 FQNEAQ (reference sequence). The CDR3 nucleotides read TGTGCCAGCTTTGGCGGAGGGAGAGAGGTCGCTGGAAACACCATATATTTT. Amino acids: CASFGGGREVAGNTIYF.

This chain links TRBV28 with TRBJ1-1; tentative D call: TRBD1 (5 bases). The CDR3 consists of 16 residues. Germline V gene lookup returns CDR1 MDHEN and CDR2 SYDVKM. Between the trimmed V and J ends, which lost 3 bases and 6 bases, there was a span of 20 bases. As DNA, the CDR3 is TGTGCCAGCAGTTTGCCCAATAGTGGGGCCCGTCCTGAAGCTTTCTTT. This codes for CASSLPNSGARPEAFF.

The chain has TRBV6-1 and TRBJ1-1, with 11 bases aligning to TRBD1. There are 18 residues in the CDR3. Germline V gives CDR1 MNHNS, CDR2 SASEGT. With V trimmed by 0 bases and J by 3 bases, 9 bases remained unmatched. The chain's CDR3 is CASSEARGQGGIYTEAFF. The CDR3 bases are TGTGCCAGCAGTGAAGCCCGGGGACAGGGGGGAATCTACACTGAAGCTTTCTTT.

This clone has more than one count but fewer than ten. V is TRBV21-1 and J is TRBJ1-1; TRBD1, as called in the table, went unchecked against the DNA. TRBV21-1 is classified as a pseudogene. The CDR3 totals 15 residues. In DNA form, the CDR3 reads TGTGCCAGCAGCAAGAGTAGGGGGATGAACACTGAAGCTTTCTTT. Translation gives CASSKSRGMNTEAFF.

V and J are TRBV10-3 and TRBJ1-6, with 10 bases aligning to TRBD1. This CDR3 is built from 14 residues. V shed 8 bases, J shed 8 bases, and the junction held 6 bases outside the gene matches. CDR1 is ENHRY, CDR2 SYGVKD, per germline. The CDR3 reads CAISLDRGDSPLHF. The CDR3 region has the DNA TGTGCCATCTCGTTGGACAGGGGGGATTCACCCCTCCACTTT.

This chain joins TRBV28 and TRBJ1-1; the match to TRBD1 covers 10 bases. This CDR3 comprises 13 residues. Losses at the gene ends were 4 bases for V and 11 bases for J; bases not matched to a gene: 7. Germline lookup yields CDR1 MDHEN and CDR2 SYDVKM. Here the CDR3 DNA reads TGTGCCAGCAGTTCAACAGGGGACAGGGGTGCTTTCTTT. Its protein product is CASSSTGDRGAFF.

This clone was counted a single time. The J gene is TRBJ1-1, the V gene TRBV30; D is uncertain. The V end was cut by 0 bases, the J end by 1 base, with 9 bases between. Per the germline V gene, CDR1 is GTSNPN and CDR2 is SVGIG (reference sequence). CDR3 length equals 14 residues. The CDR3 sequence: CAWSVRGPNTEAFF. Here the CDR3 DNA reads TGTGCCTGGAGTGTAAGAGGGCCGAACACTGAAGCTTTCTTT.

The CDR3 here is CASSQGQGAGNTIYF. CDR3 in DNA: TGCGCCAGCAGCCAAGGACAGGGGGCTGGAAACACCATATATTTT. The chain has TRBV5-1 and TRBJ1-3; 10 positions agree with TRBD1. CDR1 is SGHRS, CDR2 YFSETQ, per germline. Trimming at V came to 4 bases and at J to 2 bases, leaving 3 bases not matched to a gene. CDR3 length: 15 amino acids.

The chain carries TRBV10-2 and TRBJ2-5; TRBD2 agrees at 16 bases. Germline V CDR1 and CDR2: WSHSY, SAAADI. The ends lost 8 bases at V and 5 bases at J; junction bases unmatched: 11. The CDR3 has 17 residues. The CDR3 is CASHPGLAGGPEETQYF. The CDR3 nucleotides read TGCGCCAGCCACCCGGGACTAGCGGGGGGGCCAGAGGAGACCCAGTACTTC.

V and J are TRBV11-2 and TRBJ2-7; maybe TRBD1 (5 bases). In germline, CDR1 is SGHAT, CDR2 FQNNGV. V dropped 5 bases and J dropped 6 bases, with 23 bases sitting between them. This CDR3 contains 16 residues. The CDR3: CASSPRAGWRVGEQYF. The CDR3 region has the DNA TGTGCCAGCAGCCCCCGGGCAGGGTGGCGCGTTGGCGAGCAGTACTTC.

The V and J genes are TRBV6-5 and TRBJ2-5; 9 bases fit TRBD2. The end of the DNA fits TRBJ2-7 better, so the J call may be wrong. This CDR3 contains 16 residues. The germline V gene encodes CDR1 MNHEY and CDR2 SVGAGI. In DNA, the CDR3 is TGTGCCAGCAGTTACTTTGGCGGGGGGGTATCCTACGAGCAGTACTTC. Residues: CASSYFGGGVSYEQYF.

V usage is TRBV7-7 and J usage is TRBJ2-3; TRBD2 matches 7 bases. Germline V lookup: CDR1 SSHAT, CDR2 FNYEAQ (reference sequence). Germline trimming cut 5 bases from V and 2 bases from J; bases unmatched to any gene: 1. This CDR3 comprises 13 residues. The CDR3 sequence is CASSAGVTDTQYF. CDR3 nucleotides: TGTGCCAGCAGCGCGGGAGTCACAGATACGCAGTATTTT.

Note on this clone: Other DNA sequences in the same sample also yield this CDR3. This chain uses TRBV9 with TRBJ2-3, with D uncertain. The CDR3 has 15 residues. Germline V lookup: CDR1 SGDLS, CDR2 YYNGEE. The ends were cut back, 0 bases at V and 1 base at J, with 9 bases in the middle. CDR3 in amino acids: CASSVGRVGTDTQYF. The CDR3 region has the DNA TGTGCCAGCAGCGTAGGGAGAGTTGGCACAGATACGCAGTATTTT.

The chain couples TRBV5-5 to TRBJ1-5, with TRBD1 matching over 8 bases. CDR3 length: 15 amino acids. The junction had 5 bases not matched to a gene; V was cut back by 2 bases and J by 4 bases. CDR1 and CDR2 from the germline V gene are SGHKS and YYEKEE (reference sequence). The CDR3 here is CASSLSDRGNQPQHF. The CDR3 coding sequence is TGTGCCAGCAGCTTAAGTGACAGGGGTAATCAGCCCCAGCATTTT.

The rearrangement links TRBV13 to TRBJ2-5; a weak D match, TRBD2 (5 bases). With 2 bases removed from V and 11 bases from J, the gap between germline ends came to 12 bases. Germline V gives CDR1 PRHDT, CDR2 FYEKMQ (reference sequence). The CDR3 is made up of 12 amino acids. The CDR3: CASSLRRDEQYF. For the CDR3, the DNA is TGTGCCAGCAGCTTACGCCGGGATGAGCAGTACTTC.

The chain joins TRBV7-2 to TRBJ1-3; TRBD1 is a possible D gene (6 bases). The germline V gene has CDR1 SGHTA and CDR2 FQGNSA. The CDR3 runs 15 residues. Trimming removed 8 bases from V and 0 bases from J, with 14 bases in between. The CDR3 bases are TGTGCCAGCCTGACAGGCTCTTTCTCTGGAAACACCATATATTTT. This codes for CASLTGSFSGNTIYF.

This clone was recorded a few times. The J gene is TRBJ2-7, the V gene TRBV2; 7 nucleotides line up with TRBD2. This CDR3 is 14 amino acids long. Germline V CDR1 and CDR2: SNHLY, FYNNEI. The trim removed 4 bases at V and 7 bases at J, leaving 10 bases unmatched. The CDR3 bases are TGTGCCAGCAGTGCCGGGGGGATTGTTTCGGAGCAGTACTTC. It is translated as CASSAGGIVSEQYF.

CDR3 sequence (DNA): TGCGCCAGCAGCCAGACTAGCGGGAGGACGGATACGCAGTATTTT. Protein sequence: CASSQTSGRTDTQYF. The J gene is TRBJ2-3, the V gene TRBV4-3, with 13 bases matching TRBD2. With 3 bases clipped from V and 6 bases from J, the junction kept 3 bases outside the gene matches. From germline, CDR1 is LGHNA and CDR2 YSLEER. The CDR3 has 15 amino acids.

This clone was seen more than once but under ten times. This chain uses TRBV28 with TRBJ2-1; perhaps TRBD2 as D (6 bases). The CDR3 loop spans 17 amino acids. The germline V and J ends were trimmed by 2 bases and 0 bases, with 14 bases remaining between them. CDR1 and CDR2 from the germline V gene are MDHEN and SYDVKM. DNA for the CDR3: TGTGCCAGCAGTTTAGCCTACCGGGACTCCTCCTACAATGAGCAGTTCTTC. Amino acid sequence: CASSLAYRDSSYNEQFF.

The chain has TRBV10-1 and TRBJ2-5; 8 positions match TRBD2. Per germline, CDR1 WNHNN and CDR2 SYGVQD (reference sequence). The trim removed 0 bases at V and 5 bases at J, leaving 11 bases unmatched. The CDR3 runs to 17 residues. CDR3 DNA sequence: TGCGCCAGCAGTGAGTCGGTGACTAGCCGGGGGGGGGAGACCCAGTACTTC. This codes for CASSESVTSRGGETQYF.

The chain couples TRBV2 to TRBJ1-6, with TRBD1 matching 9 bases. The CDR3 sequence is 15 residues long. Trimming took 8 bases from V and 6 from J; bases not matched to a gene: 8. The germline CDR1 and CDR2 sequences are SNHLY and FYNNEI. The CDR3 region has the DNA TGTGCCAGCCTCCCCCGGGACAGGGTTAATTCACCCCTCCACTTT. Its protein is CASLPRDRVNSPLHF.